Each of the 11 T cell receptor beta chains below was sequenced from the same sample in a study of T cell responses to AZD1222 COVID-19 vaccine. Here immunoSEQ multiplex PCR was the method, and the copy in TCRdb shows in-frame clones only, minus some. This sample has 90,000 to 95,000 clones; approximately 90% occur once, and the top ten carry under 25%. The sequences come from peripheral blood, collected on day 0 of AZD1222 vaccination. The receptor set was obtained from an adult in good health.

The chain uses TRBV4-1 and TRBJ2-3, with D possibly being TRBD1 (5 bases). The V gene's germline CDR1 is MGHRA and CDR2 YSYEKL. The CDR3 totals 15 residues. Trimming shortened V by 0 bases and J by 4 bases, and 11 bases separated the two germline ends. In DNA form, the CDR3 reads TGCGCCAGCAGCCAAGATAGTCAGGGCCCAGATACGCAGTATTTT. It yields the protein CASSQDSQGPDTQYF.

As DNA, the CDR3 is TGTGCCAGCAGCCCCGGGACTAGCGGGGGGAACACCGGGGAGCTGTTTTTT. Its protein product is CASSPGTSGGNTGELFF. The chain is built from TRBV7-3 and TRBJ2-2; 14 bases are shared with TRBD2. Germline CDR1 and CDR2: SGHTA and FQGTGA. The V and J ends lost 5 bases and 1 base, in that order; junction bases with no gene match: 3. This CDR3 comprises 17 residues. The full variable domain, in which reference TRBV7-3 and TRBJ2-2 provide the parts outside the CDR3, is GAGVSQTPSNKVTEKGKYVELRCDPISGHTALYWYRQSLGQGPEFLIYFQGTGAADDSGLPNDRFFAVRPEGSVSTLKIQRTERGDSAVYLCASSPGTSGGNTGELFFGEGSRLTVL.

The rearrangement uses TRBV18 and TRBJ1-1; a possible D gene is TRBD1 (6 bases). Germline CDR1 reads KGHSH; CDR2 reads LQKENI. V was trimmed by 1 base and J by 5 bases, leaving 11 bases between them. CDR3 size: 14 residues. The CDR3 DNA reads TGTGCCAGCTCACCACAGGGGGGAAGGACTGAAGCTTTCTTT. As protein: CASSPQGGRTEAFF. Full variable domain (missing parts from reference TRBV18 and TRBJ1-1): NAGVMQNPRHLVRRRGQEARLRCSPMKGHSHVYWYRQLPEEGLKFMVYLQKENIIDESGMPKERFSAEFPKEGPSILRIQQVVRGDSAAYFCASSPQGGRTEAFFGQGTRLTVV.

The chain links TRBV7-2 to TRBJ2-5; weak D call: TRBD1 (6 bases). V shed 4 bases and J shed 2 bases, with 8 bases lying between them. The CDR3 extends over 13 amino acids. CDR1 and CDR2 (germline): SGHTA, FQGNSA. The CDR3 loop is CASSWQGQETQYF. CDR3 coding DNA: TGTGCCAGCAGCTGGCAGGGGCAAGAGACCCAGTACTTC.

The chain combines TRBV5-1 with TRBJ2-7; 10 nucleotides align to TRBD1. Trimming removed 4 bases from V and 4 bases from J; junction bases left unmatched: 8. The CDR3 is 15 residues long. The germline CDR1 and CDR2 sequences are SGHRS and YFSETQ. CDR3 region: CASSQFGTGVYEQYF. In DNA, the CDR3 is TGCGCCAGCAGCCAGTTCGGGACAGGGGTTTACGAGCAGTACTTC.

This chain joins TRBV5-1 and TRBJ2-2; perhaps D is TRBD1 or TRBD2 (6 bases each). CDR1 and CDR2 (germline): SGHRS, YFSETQ. The CDR3 covers 12 residues. The CDR3 sequence is CATEGDTGELFF. DNA for the CDR3: TGCGCTACGGAGGGGGACACCGGGGAGCTGTTTTTT.

The chain combines TRBV5-8 with TRBJ2-1; 8 positions match TRBD2. V dropped 0 bases and J dropped 3; count of bases not matched to a gene: 11. CDR1 and CDR2 from the germline V gene are SGHTS and YDEGEE. There are 18 residues in the CDR3. The CDR3: CASSLAEASGPFYNEQFF. In DNA form, the CDR3 reads TGTGCCAGCAGCTTGGCCGAGGCTAGCGGGCCTTTCTACAATGAGCAGTTCTTC.

J is TRBJ2-1 and V is TRBV7-2, with D possibly TRBD2 on 6 matching bases. Looked up from germline, CDR1 is SGHTA and CDR2 is FQGNSA. The CDR3 has 17 amino acids. With 5 bases removed from V and 8 bases from J, the gap between germline ends came to 25 bases. CDR3 sequence reads: CASSLGPTGESFDEQFF. For the CDR3, the DNA is TGTGCCAGCAGCCTCGGCCCCACGGGAGAATCATTCGATGAGCAGTTCTTC.

The V call is TRBV7-9, the J call TRBJ1-2; D gene unclear. Germline assignment: CDR1 SEHNR and CDR2 FQNEAQ (reference sequence). The CDR3 totals 10 residues. V was pared by 11 bases and J by 0 bases, with 4 bases between. CDR3 sequence reads: CASANYGYTF. The CDR3 DNA is TGTGCCTCTGCTAACTATGGCTACACCTTC.

The gene calls are TRBV19 and TRBJ1-5; the D is unclear. Trimming pared 2 bases from V and 4 bases from J, leaving 9 bases between. CDR1 is LNHDA, CDR2 SQIVND, per germline (reference sequence). The CDR3 runs to 14 residues. The CDR3 DNA reads TGTGCCAGTAGTATAACAGTTTCTAATCAGCCCCAGCATTTT. Its protein product is CASSITVSNQPQHF.

This clone has only a few counts. The chain is built from TRBV27 and TRBJ1-3; 8 bases are a match to TRBD1. Germline lookup yields CDR1 MNHEY and CDR2 SMNVEV (reference sequence). V trimming: 5 bases; J trimming: 2 bases; junction bases outside the gene matches: 2. This CDR3 spans 14 amino acids. This chain's CDR3 is CASSKTGAGNTIYF. The CDR3 region has the DNA TGTGCCAGCAGTAAGACAGGGGCTGGAAACACCATATATTTT.